The 18 T cell receptor beta chains below all came from one sample that was sequenced in a study of T cells in Graves' hyperthyroidism and ophthalmopathy. Regions amplified from RNA transcripts were the TCR beta CDR3 regions. An initial round of RT-PCR targeting the TCR CDR3 relied on the HTBI primer set. TCRdb passed the multiplex PCR reads through MiXCR, listing each CDR3 protein once. The repertoire holds approximately 690,000 distinct CDR3 sequences, with 20% to 25% as singletons. The sequencing sample was made of blood. The source of these receptors is a young man with Graves' ophthalmopathy.

This clonotype has ten or more counts. J is TRBJ2-5 and V is TRBV18, with 7 bases fitting TRBD2. The CDR3 sequence is 14 residues long. The germline CDR1 and CDR2 sequences are KGHSH and LQKENI. The junction had 3 bases not matched to a gene; V was cut back by 4 bases and J by 1 base. CDR3 in amino acids: CASSRSSGQETQYF. The CDR3 region has the DNA TGTGCCAGCTCACGATCTAGCGGCCAAGAGACCCAGTACTTC.

At least ten counts were recorded for this clonotype. V is TRBV28 and J is TRBJ1-5, with TRBD1 as a possible D gene (6 bases). V gave up 5 bases and J gave up 5 bases, with 19 bases separating them. Per germline, CDR1 MDHEN and CDR2 SYDVKM. The CDR3 is 16 residues long. The chain's CDR3 is CASSPADQGFHQPQHF. Here the CDR3 DNA reads TGTGCCAGCAGTCCCGCGGATCAGGGGTTTCATCAGCCCCAGCATTTT.

In its sample, this clonotype was seen many times. V gene TRBV5-1 combines with J gene TRBJ2-6; D gene ambiguous. CDR3 length equals 15 residues. Germline CDR1 is SGHRS and CDR2 is YFSETQ. V lost 5 bases, J lost 0 bases, and 9 bases lay in between. In DNA form, the CDR3 reads TGCGCCAGCAGTTTAAGTTACTCTGGGGCCAACGTCCTGACTTTC. This codes for CASSLSYSGANVLTF.

In DNA, the CDR3 is TGCGCCAGCAGTGAGGAAGGGACTAGCGGGAGAGGCGAGACCCAGTACTTC. Translated: CASSEEGTSGRGETQYF. The rearrangement joins TRBV10-2 to TRBJ2-5; 14 nucleotides agree with TRBD2. This CDR3 is built from 17 residues. With 2 bases clipped from V and 5 bases from J, the junction kept 7 bases outside the gene matches. Germline V gives CDR1 WSHSY, CDR2 SAAADI.

This chain connects TRBV20-1 to TRBJ2-1; 10 bases agree with TRBD2. CDR1 is DFQATT and CDR2 is SNEGSKA in the germline V gene (reference sequence). This CDR3 is 14 amino acids long. V lost 5 bases to trimming and J lost 3 bases; unmatched junction nucleotides: 4. This chain's CDR3 is CSAPGTSDYNEQFF. Here the CDR3 DNA reads TGCAGTGCTCCCGGGACTAGCGACTACAATGAGCAGTTCTTC.

The genes are TRBV20-1 and TRBJ2-6; D perhaps matches TRBD1 (6 bases). Trimming removed 6 bases from V and 0 bases from J, with 9 bases in between. The germline CDR1 and CDR2 sequences are DFQATT and SNEGSKA (reference sequence). CDR3 size: 14 residues. CDR3 sequence: CSALDSSGANVLTF. As DNA, the CDR3 is TGCAGTGCCCTGGACAGCTCTGGGGCCAACGTCCTGACTTTC.

CDR3 protein: CASSRAGHEQFF. As DNA, the CDR3 is TGTGCCAGCAGCCGGGCAGGGCATGAGCAGTTCTTC. The chain has TRBV28 and TRBJ2-1; D possibly corresponds to TRBD1 (5 bases). The V gene lost 6 bases and the J gene lost 8 bases, with 11 bases spanning the gap. The CDR3 has 12 amino acids. Germline V gives CDR1 MDHEN, CDR2 SYDVKM.

In this sample, this clonotype turned up once. The chain couples TRBV29-1 to TRBJ1-1, with 9 bases lining up with TRBD1. CDR3 length: 17 residues. Per germline, CDR1 SQVTM and CDR2 ANQGSEA. J was trimmed by 4 bases and V by 0 bases; bases with no gene match: 12. In DNA, the CDR3 is TGCAGCGTTGAAGATCTTGGGCCGGGACAGGGCGGCACTGAAGCTTTCTTT. It yields the protein CSVEDLGPGQGGTEAFF.

At least ten counts were recorded for this clonotype. CDR3 nucleotide sequence: TGTGCCAGCAGACGGACGCAGGACTACAATGAGCAGTTCTTC. Encoded protein: CASRRTQDYNEQFF. The chain employs TRBV28 and TRBJ2-1; D unclear. V was clipped by 6 bases and J by 3 bases, with 12 bases between them. The CDR3 runs to 14 residues. Germline V CDR1 and CDR2: MDHEN, SYDVKM.

Turning to this clonotype: Mismatch with germline at one junction end may stem from a read error. V gene TRBV18 combines with J gene TRBJ2-2; D might be TRBD2 (5 bases). The length of the CDR3 is 16 residues. In germline, CDR1 is KGHSH, CDR2 LQKENI. The CDR3 coding sequence is TGTACCAGCTCACGGACGAGGGCAGAAAACACCGGGGAGCTGTTTTTT. This codes for CTSSRTRAENTGELFF.

The V call is TRBV19, the J call TRBJ2-5; TRBD1 agrees at 9 bases. Germline V CDR1 and CDR2: LNHDA, SQIVND (reference sequence). V was clipped by 5 bases and J by 5 bases; unmatched bases: 15. The CDR3 sequence is 17 residues long. In DNA, the CDR3 is TGTGCCAGTAGTGGAGATTGGCTTACAGGGGGCGTGGAGACCCAGTACTTC. Amino acid sequence: CASSGDWLTGGVETQYF.

Only one count was recorded for this clonotype. A read error may explain this, as a much larger clone is one base away. This chain uses TRBV24-1 with TRBJ2-5; tentative D call: TRBD1 (5 bases). Germline V gene data show CDR1 as KGHDR and CDR2 as SFDVKD. The length of the CDR3 is 14 residues. The CDR3 nucleotides are TGTGCCACCGGTGATTTGTCAGGGCAAGAGACCCAGTACTTC. It encodes CATGDLSGQETQYF.

This clonotype appeared a few times. The chain has TRBV9 and TRBJ2-1, with 8 nucleotides matching TRBD1. The CDR3 contains 15 residues. The germline V gene encodes CDR1 SGDLS and CDR2 YYNGEE. Trimming took 5 bases from V and 3 from J; bases not matched to a gene: 7. The CDR3 reads CASSPTTGGYNEQFF. CDR3 bases: TGTGCCAGCAGTCCCACCACAGGGGGCTACAATGAGCAGTTCTTC.

This clonotype showed up many times. The rearrangement links TRBV28 to TRBJ1-3; D is uncertain. V lost 8 bases and J lost 2, with 16 bases in between. The CDR3 is made up of 15 amino acids. CDR1 is MDHEN, CDR2 SYDVKM, per germline. CDR3 sequence (DNA): TGTGCCAGCGGGTTTCACGACTTGACTGGAAACACCATATATTTT. Translated, it gives CASGFHDLTGNTIYF.

This clonotype turned up a few times. The gene calls are TRBV6-1 and TRBJ2-7, with D possibly being TRBD2 (5 bases). The CDR3 is 14 amino acids. Deletions cut 4 bases from V and 0 bases from J, with 10 bases between. Germline loops: CDR1 MNHNS, CDR2 SASEGT. CDR3 in DNA: TGTGCCAGCAGTGCGGACTGGTCCTCCTACGAGCAGTACTTC. Translating gives CASSADWSSYEQYF.

The genes are TRBV27 and TRBJ2-6; D is undetermined. The V gene lost 1 base and the J gene lost 0 bases, with 10 bases spanning the gap. The CDR3 totals 17 residues. Germline V lookup: CDR1 MNHEY, CDR2 SMNVEV (reference sequence). The chain's CDR3 is CASSLFPDYSGANVLTF. CDR3 coding DNA: TGTGCCAGCAGTTTATTCCCCGATTACTCTGGGGCCAACGTCCTGACTTTC. Supplemented by reference TRBV27 and TRBJ2-6, the full variable domain reads EAQVTQNPRYLITVTGKKLTVTCSQNMNHEYMSWYRQDPGLGLRQIYYSMNVEVTDKGDVPEGYKVSRKEKRNFPLILESPSPNQTSLYFCASSLFPDYSGANVLTFGAGSRLTVL.

The chain joins TRBV7-9 to TRBJ1-1; D is undetermined. CDR1 is SEHNR and CDR2 is FQNEAQ in the germline V gene (reference sequence). V was pared by 4 bases and J by 5 bases, with 17 bases between. The CDR3 runs 15 residues. CDR3 loop: CASSSPGPAGTEAFF. The CDR3 nucleotides are TGTGCCAGCAGCTCACCGGGCCCCGCTGGGACTGAAGCTTTCTTT.

The chain joins TRBV29-1 to TRBJ1-2; D gene uncertain. The CDR3 totals 12 residues. V lost 1 base and J lost 3, with 6 bases in between. The germline gives CDR1 SQVTM, CDR2 ANQGSEA. CDR3 DNA sequence: TGCAGCGTTGAAGCCAGACACTATGGCTACACCTTC. It encodes CSVEARHYGYTF.